The entry below gives a single T cell receptor beta chain sequence along with its context. This sample is part of a study of T cell responses to AZD1222 COVID-19 vaccine. Trimming cost V 5 bases and J 5 bases, with 7 bases left between them. Germline CDR1 reads SGHTA; CDR2 reads FQGNSA. The CDR3 is 12 residues long. TCRdb's copy holds only in-frame clones and misses some; the assay was immunoSEQ multiplex PCR. The sample holds 100,000 to 120,000 clones; 88% are singletons and the top ten take about 1.6%. This clonotype was sampled from an adult in good health. Here the sequenced sample was peripheral blood, taken on day 0 of AZD1222 vaccination. The chain couples TRBV7-2 to TRBJ1-5; D is undetermined. The CDR3 sequence is CASSAYDQPQHF. The CDR3 DNA sequence: TGTGCCAGCAGCGCATACGATCAGCCCCAGCATTTT.